Each of the 23 T cell receptor beta chains below was sequenced from the same sample in a study of blood T cell repertoires in COVID-19. Here immunoSEQ multiplex PCR was the method, and the copy in TCRdb shows in-frame clones only, minus some. The table shows about 170,000 clones, with roughly 80% occurring only once. Sequenced material: PBMCs or T cells enriched from blood (not recorded which). Receptors were obtained from a woman between 50 and 59 years old who had recovered from COVID-19.

The V and J genes are TRBV10-3 and TRBJ2-1; 10 bases fit TRBD1. Unmatched junction bases numbered 5, after V lost 10 bases and J lost 5 bases. The CDR3 runs to 13 residues. The V gene's germline CDR1 is ENHRY and CDR2 SYGVKD. The CDR3 bases are TGTGCCACCGGACAGGGGGGGGACAATGAGCAGTTCTTC. Translation: CATGQGGDNEQFF.

This clone was counted between two and nine times. The chain joins TRBV7-9 to TRBJ2-2, with D unclear. Germline CDR1 is SEHNR and CDR2 is FQNEAQ (reference sequence). The V gene lost 1 base and the J gene lost 1 base, with 10 bases spanning the gap. There are 16 residues in the CDR3. CDR3 residues: CASSLGSPVNTGELFF. Written as DNA, the CDR3 is TGTGCCAGCAGCTTAGGTTCGCCGGTGAACACCGGGGAGCTGTTTTTT.

The V and J genes are TRBV7-2 and TRBJ1-5, with 7 bases lining up with TRBD1. CDR3 length equals 14 residues. The V segment lost 4 bases and the J segment 7 bases; nucleotides outside the gene matches: 7. Germline CDR1 SGHTA, CDR2 FQGNSA. CDR3 coding DNA: TGTGCCAGCAGCTACACTCCACAGGGGCAGCCCCAGCATTTT. It translates to CASSYTPQGQPQHF. The whole variable domain, remainder taken from reference TRBV7-2 and TRBJ1-5, is GAGVSQSPSNKVTEKGKDVELRCDPISGHTALYWYRQSLGQGLEFLIYFQGNSAPDKSGLPSDRFSAERTGGSVSTLTIQRTQQEDSAVYLCASSYTPQGQPQHFGDGTRLSIL.

The J gene is TRBJ1-2, the V gene TRBV4-2; no clear D. CDR1 and CDR2 from the germline V gene are LGHNA and YNFKEQ. The CDR3 spans 12 residues. The ends were cut back, 1 base at V and 7 bases at J, with 7 bases in the middle. Written as DNA, the CDR3 is TGTGCCAGCAGCCAAGTAGAAAGTGGCTACACCTTC. Amino acid sequence: CASSQVESGYTF.

The rearrangement joins TRBV19 to TRBJ2-2, with D maybe TRBD1 (6 bases). There are 13 residues in the CDR3. The germline CDR1 and CDR2 sequences are LNHDA and SQIVND (reference sequence). Trimming took off 11 bases at V and 8 bases at J, with 18 bases between the two ends. CDR3 nucleotides: TGTGCCTCCCAGGGGACGGGTCAGGGGGAGCTGTTTTTT. Encoded protein: CASQGTGQGELFF.

In its sample, this clone was seen once. The J gene is TRBJ2-1, the V gene TRBV7-6, with D unresolved. Trimming pared 1 base from V and 7 bases from J, leaving 14 bases between. This CDR3 has 15 residues. Germline CDR1 reads SGHVS; CDR2 reads FNYEAQ. In nucleotides, the CDR3 is TGTGCCAGCAGCTTAGGCGGCGTCCCCCAGAATGAGCAGTTCTTC. As protein: CASSLGGVPQNEQFF.

This rearrangement joins TRBV30 to TRBJ2-5; TRBD1 agrees at 7 bases. V was pared by 1 base and J by 5 bases, with 7 bases of the junction left unmatched. Germline CDR1 and CDR2: GTSNPN and SVGIG (reference sequence). The CDR3 extends over 14 amino acids. CDR3 nucleotides: TGTGCCTGGAGTGCCACAGGGGTACTGGAGACCCAGTACTTC. Protein: CAWSATGVLETQYF.

V and J are TRBV5-1 and TRBJ1-2, with TRBD1 matching 7 bases. The CDR3 loop spans 14 amino acids. Germline CDR1 and CDR2: SGHRS and YFSETQ. J lost 5 bases, V lost 0 bases, and 4 bases had no gene match. Written as DNA, the CDR3 is TGCGCCAGCAGCTTGGCCTGGGACAGTTATGGCTACACCTTC. Residues: CASSLAWDSYGYTF.

The rearrangement links TRBV5-6 to TRBJ1-5; 9 bases match TRBD1. After removal of 4 bases from V and 7 bases from J, the junction contained 9 bases not matched to a gene. CDR3 size: 15 residues. Germline V gene lookup returns CDR1 SGHDT and CDR2 YYEEEE. DNA for the CDR3: TGTGCCAGCAGCCCCGGGACAGGGTATCTGCAGCCCCAGCATTTT. This sequence encodes CASSPGTGYLQPQHF.

The rearrangement joins TRBV6-4 to TRBJ1-6; no reliable D call. V gave up 6 bases and J gave up 7 bases, with 13 bases separating them. The CDR3 is 14 amino acids. Germline CDR1 MRHNA, CDR2 SNTAGT. The DNA of the CDR3 is TGTGCCAGCAGAAACCGGGTCCACAATTCACCCCTCCACTTT. It is translated as CASRNRVHNSPLHF.

The V call is TRBV2, the J call TRBJ1-1, with D hard to call. Looked up from germline, CDR1 is SNHLY and CDR2 is FYNNEI. This CDR3 contains 15 residues. Trimming removed 6 bases from V and 5 bases from J, with 19 bases in between. CDR3 protein: CASRLSEGGGTEAFF. The CDR3 DNA is TGTGCCAGCAGACTCTCTGAGGGAGGAGGGACTGAAGCTTTCTTT.

Only one count was recorded for this clone. The rearrangement uses TRBV5-1 and TRBJ1-6, with 9 nucleotides matching TRBD1. CDR3 length: 15 residues. The V and J ends lost 0 bases and 9 bases, in that order; junction bases with no gene match: 4. The germline V gene has CDR1 SGHRS and CDR2 YFSETQ. The DNA for the CDR3 is TGCGCCAGCAGCTTGGGGGACAGGGTGCTTTCACCCCTCCACTTT. Its translation is CASSLGDRVLSPLHF. Complete variable domain (other parts from reference TRBV5-1 and TRBJ1-6): KAGVTQTPRYLIKTRGQQVTLSCSPISGHRSVSWYQQTPGQGLQFLFEYFSETQRNKGNFPGRFSGRQFSNSRSEMNVSTLELGDSALYLCASSLGDRVLSPLHFGNGTRLTVT.

J is TRBJ2-1 and V is TRBV24-1; D is unresolved. This CDR3 is 14 amino acids long. V lost 1 base to trimming and J lost 8 bases, with 11 bases between them. The germline gives CDR1 KGHDR, CDR2 SFDVKD. CDR3: CATSDLELSDEQFF. The CDR3 DNA reads TGTGCCACCAGTGATTTAGAGTTGAGCGATGAGCAGTTCTTC.

V usage is TRBV27 and J usage is TRBJ1-2, with TRBD1 identical over 10 bases. The germline gives CDR1 MNHEY, CDR2 SMNVEV (reference sequence). J gave up 6 bases and V 0 bases, and 7 bases lay outside the gene matches. This CDR3 is 16 amino acids long. DNA for the CDR3: TGTGCCAGCAGTTTATCTGGACTTGGGACAGGGGATGGCTACACCTTC. Its translation is CASSLSGLGTGDGYTF.

J is TRBJ1-2 and V is TRBV7-3; D is undetermined. This CDR3 is built from 14 residues. The V gene's germline CDR1 is SGHTA and CDR2 FQGTGA. The V end lost 5 bases, the J end lost 5 bases, and 15 bases lay between the germline ends. DNA for the CDR3: TGTGCCAGCAGCGCAAGTCCTGCGGGGTATGGCTACACCTTC. It encodes CASSASPAGYGYTF.

CDR3 sequence reads: CAISPGSGNTIYF. CDR3 nucleotide sequence: TGTGCCATCAGTCCCGGGTCCGGAAACACCATATATTTT. The chain carries TRBV10-3 and TRBJ1-3; D unresolved. Trimming shortened V by 5 bases and J by 4 bases, and 9 bases separated the two germline ends. From germline, CDR1 is ENHRY and CDR2 SYGVKD. The CDR3 runs 13 residues.

V and J are TRBV19 and TRBJ1-1; D is possibly TRBD1 (6 bases). The CDR3 is 14 residues long. Trimming took 4 bases from V and 5 from J, leaving 14 bases between them. From germline, CDR1 is LNHDA and CDR2 SQIVND (reference sequence). CDR3 bases: TGTGCCAGTAGTAAGGCAGGGGTAACGACTGAAGCTTTCTTT. Protein product: CASSKAGVTTEAFF.

The chain carries TRBV7-9 and TRBJ1-2; D not resolved. V lost 5 bases and J 2 bases, leaving 12 bases between the germline ends. The CDR3 runs to 14 residues. CDR1 and CDR2 (germline): SEHNR, FQNEAQ (reference sequence). CDR3 nucleotides: TGTGCCAGCAGCACACCAGAACCCAACTATGGCTACACCTTC. This codes for CASSTPEPNYGYTF. Drawing the rest from reference TRBV7-9 and TRBJ1-2, the complete variable domain is DTGVSQNPRHKITKRGQNVTFRCDPISEHNRLYWYRQTLGQGPEFLTYFQNEAQLEKSRLLSDRFSAERPKGSFSTLEIQRTEQGDSAMYLCASSTPEPNYGYTFGSGTRLTVV.

The gene calls are TRBV3-1 (or the pseudogene TRBV3-2) and TRBJ1-2; D perhaps matches TRBD1 (6 bases). V lost 2 bases and J 8 bases, leaving 12 bases between the germline ends. Germline CDR1 is LGHDT and CDR2 is YNNKEL (reference sequence). This CDR3 region has 13 residues. CDR3 nucleotides: TGTGCCAGCAGCCAATCTCAGGGGAACGGCTACACCTTC. Translating gives CASSQSQGNGYTF.

The V gene is TRBV27, the J gene TRBJ1-2; D is ambiguous. The CDR3 is 16 amino acids. Trimming stripped 0 bases from V and 2 bases from J, with 13 bases between. Germline lookup yields CDR1 MNHEY and CDR2 SMNVEV (reference sequence). The CDR3 sequence is CASSLSRRPENYGYTF. The DNA for the CDR3 is TGTGCCAGCAGTTTATCGAGGAGGCCAGAAAACTATGGCTACACCTTC.

The sample holds a few counts of this clone. One end of the junction does not line up with germline, which may come from a read error. The rearrangement uses TRBV7-8 and TRBJ1-1, with a possible D match to TRBD1 (5 bases). CDR1 SGHVS and CDR2 FQNEAQ come from the germline V gene. The CDR3 contains 11 residues. The CDR3 DNA is TGTGCCAGCAGCATGACAGTTGAAGTTCTCTTT. Protein: CASSMTVEVLF.

The table lists this clone with a count of one. The chain joins TRBV9 to TRBJ2-1; 8 nucleotides agree with TRBD2. The CDR3 covers 17 residues. Trimming cost V 2 bases and J 0 bases; bases outside gene matches: 7. The germline V gene encodes CDR1 SGDLS and CDR2 YYNGEE. The CDR3 sequence is CASSVYPSGYSYNEQFF. Written as DNA, the CDR3 is TGTGCCAGCAGCGTCTACCCTAGCGGGTACTCCTACAATGAGCAGTTCTTC.

V gene TRBV3-1 (or the pseudogene TRBV3-2) combines with J gene TRBJ1-1; D unclear. This CDR3 contains 14 residues. Trimming removed 3 bases at V and 1 base at J, with 9 bases between. Germline-derived CDR1 and CDR2 are LGHDT and YNNKEL (reference sequence). CDR3 sequence (DNA): TGTGCCAGCAGCCATGATGCAGGGAACACTGAAGCTTTCTTT. This sequence encodes CASSHDAGNTEAFF.